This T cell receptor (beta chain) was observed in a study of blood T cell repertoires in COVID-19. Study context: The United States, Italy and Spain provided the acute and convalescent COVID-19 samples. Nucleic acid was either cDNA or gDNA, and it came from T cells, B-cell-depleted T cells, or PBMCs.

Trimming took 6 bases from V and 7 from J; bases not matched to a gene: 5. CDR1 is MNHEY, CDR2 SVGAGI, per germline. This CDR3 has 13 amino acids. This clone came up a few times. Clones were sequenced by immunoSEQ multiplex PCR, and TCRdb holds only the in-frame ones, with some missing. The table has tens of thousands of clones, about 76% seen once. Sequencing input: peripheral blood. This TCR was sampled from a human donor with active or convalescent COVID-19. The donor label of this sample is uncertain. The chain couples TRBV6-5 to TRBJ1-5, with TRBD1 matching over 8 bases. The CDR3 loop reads CASSSQGGQPQHF. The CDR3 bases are TGTGCCAGCAGCTCACAGGGGGGACAGCCCCAGCATTTT.